This TCR beta chain was documented in a study of blood T cell repertoires in COVID-19. The wider study: Sites in the United States, Italy and Spain provided acute and convalescent COVID-19 samples. PBMCs, B-cell-depleted T cells, or T cells provided the cDNA or gDNA that made up the material.

Germline V gene lookup returns CDR1 MNHEY and CDR2 SVGAGI. The CDR3 is 15 amino acids. V lost 10 bases to trimming and J lost 0 bases; unmatched junction nucleotides: 6. Profiled with immunoSEQ multiplex PCR; TCRdb holds only in-frame clones, not every one. The sample includes approximately 300,000 clones, 88% of them seen just once. The TCR sequence derives from a woman between 50 and 59 years old with active or convalescent COVID-19. Sequencing was performed on peripheral blood. The V gene is TRBV6-5, the J gene TRBJ1-5, with 10 bases matching TRBD1. This CDR3 reads CATGTGAGSNQPQHF. DNA of the CDR3: TGTGCCACCGGGACAGGGGCGGGTAGCAATCAGCCCCAGCATTTT.